This entry lists 17 T cell receptor beta chains sequenced from one sample in a study of beta chain features in type 1 diabetes. The study reverse transcribed the entire isolated RNA, so it sequenced expressed TCRB transcripts. Profiling relied on immunoSEQ multiplex PCR, and the TCRdb table lists in-frame clones only, not all of them. The table shows about 150,000 clones, with around 8% occurring only once. The specimen was central memory CD4+ T cells from blood. The receptors were sampled from a man between 18 and 29 years old in good health.

This clone was picked up a small number of times. This chain uses TRBV4-3 with TRBJ1-5, with TRBD1 matching over 8 bases. The CDR3 has 15 residues. CDR1 and CDR2 (germline): LGHNA, YSLEER. The junction had 6 bases not matched to a gene; V was cut back by 1 base and J by 7 bases. CDR3 protein: CASSQGTGGEQPQHF. CDR3 DNA sequence: TGCGCCAGCAGCCAAGGTACAGGGGGAGAACAGCCCCAGCATTTT.

This rearrangement joins TRBV28 to TRBJ1-4, with D possibly TRBD1 on 5 matching bases. Trimming took 6 bases from V and 8 from J, leaving 19 bases between them. The CDR3 spans 15 residues. Looked up from germline, CDR1 is MDHEN and CDR2 is SYDVKM. DNA for the CDR3: TGTGCCAGCAGCCCTCCCGGGGGAGGAGGGGAAAAACTGTTTTTT. Translating gives CASSPPGGGGEKLFF.

This clone was seen only a few times. This chain connects TRBV11-1 to TRBJ2-5; the match to TRBD1 covers 7 bases. The CDR3 runs to 16 residues. V lost 5 bases to trimming and J lost 1 base; unmatched junction nucleotides: 10. CDR1 is SGHAT, CDR2 FQDESV, per germline (reference sequence). This chain's CDR3 is CASSITGARVQETQYF. The CDR3 nucleotides are TGTGCCAGCAGCATTACAGGGGCTAGAGTCCAAGAGACCCAGTACTTC.

The chain combines TRBV5-1 with TRBJ2-3; the D gene is possibly TRBD1 (6 bases). CDR3 length: 13 amino acids. The V gene lost 4 bases and the J gene lost 0 bases, with 6 bases spanning the gap. The germline CDR1 and CDR2 sequences are SGHRS and YFSETQ. CDR3 nucleotides: TGCGCCAGCAGCCAGGGGAGCACAGATACGCAGTATTTT. Translation gives CASSQGSTDTQYF.

This clone has a handful of counts. The chain links TRBV7-2 to TRBJ1-3, with no clear D. Germline-derived CDR1 and CDR2 are SGHTA and FQGNSA. Trimming removed 1 base at V and 4 bases at J, with 2 bases between. The CDR3 is 12 residues long. In nucleotides, the CDR3 is TGTGCCAGCAGCTTAGTAGGAAACACCATATATTTT. It encodes CASSLVGNTIYF.

This clone was observed a handful of times. The chain is built from TRBV2 and TRBJ1-4, with D maybe TRBD1 (5 bases). There are 16 residues in the CDR3. CDR1 and CDR2 (germline): SNHLY, FYNNEI. V lost 6 bases and J lost 1, with 15 bases in between. CDR3 loop: CASRNPDSRTNEKLFF. Written as DNA, the CDR3 is TGTGCCAGCAGGAATCCCGACAGCCGAACTAATGAAAAACTGTTTTTT.

The rearrangement links TRBV15 to TRBJ2-1, with D perhaps TRBD2 (6 bases). This CDR3 spans 15 amino acids. Per germline, CDR1 LNHNV and CDR2 YYDKDF (reference sequence). V was trimmed by 3 bases and J by 6 bases, leaving 15 bases between them. The CDR3 spells CATSSRRTTINEQFF. The CDR3 nucleotides are TGTGCCACCAGCAGTCGAAGGACTACGATCAATGAGCAGTTCTTC.

This clone was counted a few times. The chain has TRBV9 and TRBJ1-3, with 8 nucleotides matching TRBD1. The junction had 3 bases not matched to a gene; V was cut back by 4 bases and J by 0 bases. CDR3 length equals 15 residues. Germline assignment: CDR1 SGDLS and CDR2 YYNGEE. The CDR3 coding sequence is TGTGCCAGCAGCCGACAGGGGAACTCTGGAAACACCATATATTTT. Residues: CASSRQGNSGNTIYF.

The CDR3 nucleotides read TGTGCCTGGGGTAAACAGGGTCGGAGCACTGAAGCTTTCTTT. Translated, it gives CAWGKQGRSTEAFF. The rearrangement links TRBV30 to TRBJ1-1, with a tentative D call TRBD1 (6 bases). CDR3 size: 14 residues. The germline V gene encodes CDR1 GTSNPN and CDR2 SVGIG (reference sequence). Trimming removed 5 bases from V and 4 bases from J, with 17 bases in between. Full variable domain (rest looked up from reference TRBV30 and TRBJ1-1): SQTIHQWPATLVQPVGSPLSLECTVEGTSNPNLYWYRQAAGRGLQLLFYSVGIGQISSEVPQNLSASRPQDRQFILSSKKLLLSDSGFYLCAWGKQGRSTEAFFGQGTRLTVV.

The chain has TRBV2 and TRBJ2-1; weak D call: TRBD1 (5 bases). Trimming took 4 bases from V and 6 from J, leaving 7 bases between them. The CDR3 contains 12 residues. In germline, CDR1 is SNHLY, CDR2 FYNNEI. CDR3 residues: CASSGDSNEQFF. The CDR3 DNA reads TGTGCCAGCAGTGGCGACAGCAATGAGCAGTTCTTC.

This clone showed up just a few times. The J gene is TRBJ2-7, the V gene TRBV7-9; D possibly corresponds to TRBD2 (6 bases). This CDR3 spans 14 amino acids. CDR1 is SEHNR and CDR2 is FQNEAQ in the germline V gene (reference sequence). Deletions cut 5 bases from V and 5 bases from J, with 16 bases between. The CDR3 reads CASSQEEGKNEQYF. The CDR3 DNA reads TGTGCCAGCAGCCAGGAGGAGGGGAAAAACGAGCAGTACTTC.

V is TRBV6-5 and J is TRBJ2-7; D remains unclear. The germline V gene encodes CDR1 MNHEY and CDR2 SVGAGI. CDR3 length equals 11 residues. V was trimmed by 4 bases and J by 6 bases, leaving 7 bases between them. The DNA for the CDR3 is TGTGCCAGCAGTTCCCTCCTCGAGCAGTACTTC. This translates into CASSSLLEQYF.

This clone turned up a few times. This specimen includes other DNA sequences encoding the same CDR3. The genes are TRBV5-1 and TRBJ2-7; D possibly corresponds to TRBD2 (5 bases). CDR3 length equals 12 residues. Between the trimmed V and J ends, which lost 0 bases and 4 bases, there was a span of 5 bases. Germline V gene lookup returns CDR1 SGHRS and CDR2 YFSETQ. The CDR3 loop reads CASSLGGYEQYF. The CDR3 DNA sequence: TGCGCCAGCAGCTTGGGAGGGTACGAGCAGTACTTC.

This clone occurred a few times. The V call is TRBV2, the J call TRBJ1-5; TRBD1 aligns across 9 bases. Germline V gene data show CDR1 as SNHLY and CDR2 as FYNNEI. The V and J ends lost 9 bases and 4 bases, in that order; junction bases with no gene match: 4. The CDR3 has 13 residues. CDR3 in DNA: TGTGCCAGTGGGACAGGGCGAAATCAGCCCCAGCATTTT. Protein product: CASGTGRNQPQHF.

This clone was detected only a few times. The chain is built from TRBV5-4 and TRBJ2-7; TRBD1 is a possible D gene (6 bases). Per the germline V gene, CDR1 is SGHNT and CDR2 is YYREEE (reference sequence). Trimming cost V 3 bases and J 7 bases, with 14 bases left between them. The CDR3 is 13 amino acids. For the CDR3, the DNA is TGTGCCAGCAGCTCAAGGGGGACACAAGAGCAGTACTTC. Protein product: CASSSRGTQEQYF.

This clone has more than one count but fewer than ten. The chain joins TRBV30 to TRBJ2-1; the D is unclear. This CDR3 is built from 12 residues. V shed 2 bases and J shed 5 bases, with 7 bases lying between them. Germline V CDR1 and CDR2: GTSNPN, SVGIG (reference sequence). The CDR3: CAWSTGNNEQFF. CDR3 nucleotides: TGTGCCTGGAGTACGGGTAACAATGAGCAGTTCTTC.

V is TRBV13 and J is TRBJ1-2, with 8 nucleotides matching TRBD1. The length of the CDR3 is 15 residues. Germline V lookup: CDR1 PRHDT, CDR2 FYEKMQ (reference sequence). The J segment lost 3 bases and the V segment lost 0 bases, leaving 3 bases of the junction unmatched. CDR3 DNA: TGTGCCAGCAGCTTAGGAGAGGGACAGGACTATGGCTACACCTTC. Its protein is CASSLGEGQDYGYTF.